Described below is a single T cell receptor beta chain sequence and its context. Germline assignment: CDR1 LGHDT and CDR2 YNNKEL (reference sequence). CDR3 length: 16 residues. The germline V and J ends were trimmed by 3 bases and 0 bases, with 12 bases remaining between them. The data are from a study of blood T cell repertoires in COVID-19. Whole-study context: Acute and convalescent COVID-19 specimens originated in the United States, Italy and Spain. PBMCs, B-cell-depleted T cells, or T cells were the source of the cDNA or gDNA that made up the material.

In the study's own analysis: Amplification of reference gene primers was used by the study to estimate nucleated cell counts. Only in-frame clones appear in the TCRdb table, and some are missing; sequencing was by immunoSEQ multiplex PCR. The DNA gave D and trimming, while V, J and clone size come from that table. The sample yields roughly 99,000 clones, 85% to 90% seen once. Seattle-derived patients entered the study during active infection and were followed longitudinally. Sequenced sample: peripheral blood. The chain has TRBV3-1 (or the pseudogene TRBV3-2) and TRBJ1-3, with D possibly being TRBD1 (6 bases). The receptor was derived from a man in his forties or fifties with COVID-19, enrolled during active disease. DNA for the CDR3: TGTGCCAGCAGCCAGGCCAGGACAGACTCTGGAAACACCATATATTTT. Translating it yields CASSQARTDSGNTIYF.